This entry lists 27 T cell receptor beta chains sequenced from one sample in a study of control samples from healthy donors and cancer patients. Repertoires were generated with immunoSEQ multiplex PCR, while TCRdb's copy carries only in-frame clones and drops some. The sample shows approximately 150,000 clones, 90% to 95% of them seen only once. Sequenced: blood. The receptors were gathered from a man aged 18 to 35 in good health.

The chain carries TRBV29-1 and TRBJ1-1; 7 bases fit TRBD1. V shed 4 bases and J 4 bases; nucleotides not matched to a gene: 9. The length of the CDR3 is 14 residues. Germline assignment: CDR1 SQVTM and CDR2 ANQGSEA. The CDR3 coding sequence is TGCAGCGTTGGGGGGCTGACAGGGACCACTGAAGCTTTCTTT. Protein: CSVGGLTGTTEAFF.

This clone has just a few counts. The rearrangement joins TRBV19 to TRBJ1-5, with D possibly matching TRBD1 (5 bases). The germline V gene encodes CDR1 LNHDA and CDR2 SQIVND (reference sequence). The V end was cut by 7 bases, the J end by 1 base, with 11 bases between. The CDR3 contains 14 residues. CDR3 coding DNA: TGTGCCAGTAACTCAGGGCTGAGCAATCAGCCCCAGCATTTT. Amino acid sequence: CASNSGLSNQPQHF.

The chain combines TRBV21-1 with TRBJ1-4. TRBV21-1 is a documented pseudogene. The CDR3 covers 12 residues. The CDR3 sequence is CASLVEVEKLFF. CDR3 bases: TGTGCCAGCTTGGTTGAAGTGGAAAAACTGTTTTTT.

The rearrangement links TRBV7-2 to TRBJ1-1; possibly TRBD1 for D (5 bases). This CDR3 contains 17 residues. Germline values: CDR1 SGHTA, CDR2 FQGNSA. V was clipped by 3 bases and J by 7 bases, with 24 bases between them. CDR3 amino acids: CASSFSGTGAWVGEAFF. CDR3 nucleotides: TGTGCCAGCAGCTTCTCCGGGACTGGGGCCTGGGTGGGTGAAGCTTTCTTT. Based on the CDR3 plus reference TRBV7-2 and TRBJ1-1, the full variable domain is GAGVSQSPSNKVTEKGKDVELRCDPISGHTALYWYRQSLGQGLEFLIYFQGNSAPDKSGLPSDRFSAERTGGSVSTLTIQRTQQEDSAVYLCASSFSGTGAWVGEAFFGQGTRLTVV.

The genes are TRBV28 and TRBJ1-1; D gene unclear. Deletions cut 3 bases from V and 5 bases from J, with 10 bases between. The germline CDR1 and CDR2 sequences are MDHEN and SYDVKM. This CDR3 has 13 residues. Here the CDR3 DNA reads TGTGCCAGCAGTTTTCCTGGAACTACTGAAGCTTTCTTT. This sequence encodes CASSFPGTTEAFF.

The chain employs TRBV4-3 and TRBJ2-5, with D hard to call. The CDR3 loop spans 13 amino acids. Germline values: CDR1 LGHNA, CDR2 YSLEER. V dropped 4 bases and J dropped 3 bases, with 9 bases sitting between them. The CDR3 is CASSRGTKETQYF. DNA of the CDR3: TGCGCCAGCAGCCGCGGCACCAAAGAGACCCAGTACTTC.

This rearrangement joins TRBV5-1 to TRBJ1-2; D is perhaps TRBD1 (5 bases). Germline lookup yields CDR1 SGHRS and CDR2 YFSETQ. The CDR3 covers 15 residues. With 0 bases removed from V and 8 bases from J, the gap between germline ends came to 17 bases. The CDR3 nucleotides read TGCGCCAGCAGCTTGGCCCTAGACAGCCCCGCAGGCTACACCTTC. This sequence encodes CASSLALDSPAGYTF.

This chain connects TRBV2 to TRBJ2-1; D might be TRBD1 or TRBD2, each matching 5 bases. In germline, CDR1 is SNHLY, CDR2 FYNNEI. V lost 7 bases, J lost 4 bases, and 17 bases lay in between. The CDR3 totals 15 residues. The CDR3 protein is CASTIEGQRYNEQFF. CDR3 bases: TGTGCCAGCACCATTGAGGGGCAGCGGTACAATGAGCAGTTCTTC.

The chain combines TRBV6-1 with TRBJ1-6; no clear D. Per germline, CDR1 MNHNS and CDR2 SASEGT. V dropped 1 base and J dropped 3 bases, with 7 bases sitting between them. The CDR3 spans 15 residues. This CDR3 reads CASSEGQVYNSPLHF. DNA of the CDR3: TGTGCCAGCAGTGAAGGGCAGGTCTATAATTCACCCCTCCACTTT.

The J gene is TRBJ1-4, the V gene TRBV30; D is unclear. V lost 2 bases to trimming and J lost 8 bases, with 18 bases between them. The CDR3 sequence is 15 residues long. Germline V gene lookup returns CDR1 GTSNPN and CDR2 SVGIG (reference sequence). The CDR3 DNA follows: TGTGCCTGGAGTCCCCGGACGGTCGTCGGAGAAAAACTGTTTTTT. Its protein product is CAWSPRTVVGEKLFF.

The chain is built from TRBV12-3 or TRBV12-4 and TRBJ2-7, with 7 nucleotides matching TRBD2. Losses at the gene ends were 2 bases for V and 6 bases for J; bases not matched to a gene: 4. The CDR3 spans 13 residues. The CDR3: CASSLLGEGEQYF. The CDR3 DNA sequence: TGTGCCAGCAGTTTACTGGGGGAGGGCGAGCAGTACTTC.

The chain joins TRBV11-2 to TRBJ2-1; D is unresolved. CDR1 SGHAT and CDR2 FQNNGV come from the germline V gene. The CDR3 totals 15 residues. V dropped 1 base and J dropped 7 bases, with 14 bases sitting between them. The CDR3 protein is CASSLVYSKGNEQFF. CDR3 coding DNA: TGTGCCAGCAGCTTAGTATACTCCAAAGGGAATGAGCAGTTCTTC. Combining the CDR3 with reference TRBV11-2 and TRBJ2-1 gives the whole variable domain EAGVAQSPRYKIIEKRQSVAFWCNPISGHATLYWYQQILGQGPKLLIQFQNNGVVDDSQLPKDRFSAERLKGVDSTLKIQPAKLEDSAVYLCASSLVYSKGNEQFFGPGTRLTVL.

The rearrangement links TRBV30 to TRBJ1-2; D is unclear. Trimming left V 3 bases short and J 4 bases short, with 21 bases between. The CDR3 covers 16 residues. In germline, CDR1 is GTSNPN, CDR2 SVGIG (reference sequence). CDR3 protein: CAWSGRLGTLGYGYTF. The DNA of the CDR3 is TGTGCCTGGAGCGGGAGGCTGGGCACCTTGGGCTATGGCTACACCTTC.

The CDR3 here is CASSLRGQGSDTQYF. Written as DNA, the CDR3 is TGCGCCAGCAGCTTGAGGGGACAGGGGTCAGATACGCAGTATTTT. V is TRBV5-1 and J is TRBJ2-3; 10 positions match TRBD1. Per the germline V gene, CDR1 is SGHRS and CDR2 is YFSETQ. V shed 1 base, J shed 4 bases, and the junction held 3 bases outside the gene matches. CDR3 length: 15 amino acids.

CDR3 in DNA: TGCGCCAGCAGCCAAGTTCCCACCGGCGATTCACCCCTCCACTTT. Translation: CASSQVPTGDSPLHF. This chain uses TRBV4-1 with TRBJ1-6; no reliable D call. With 1 base removed from V and 8 bases from J, the gap between germline ends came to 12 bases. Germline CDR1 MGHRA, CDR2 YSYEKL. CDR3 size: 15 residues.

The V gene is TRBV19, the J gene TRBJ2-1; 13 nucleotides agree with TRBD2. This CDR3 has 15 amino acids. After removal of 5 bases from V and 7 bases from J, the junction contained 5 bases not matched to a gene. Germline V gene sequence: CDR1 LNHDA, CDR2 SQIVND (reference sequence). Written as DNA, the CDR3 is TGTGCCAGTAGTCTAACTAGCGGGAGGGGGAATGAGCAGTTCTTC. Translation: CASSLTSGRGNEQFF.

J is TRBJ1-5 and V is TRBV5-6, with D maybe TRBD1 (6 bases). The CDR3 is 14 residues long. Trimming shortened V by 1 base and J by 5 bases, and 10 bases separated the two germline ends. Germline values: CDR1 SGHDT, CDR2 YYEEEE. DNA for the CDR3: TGTGCCAGCAGCTTGTCGGGGGGGCATCAGCCCCAGCATTTT. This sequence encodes CASSLSGGHQPQHF.

CDR3 coding DNA: TGTGCCAGCAGTTTATCGAGGGGGGGCATGAACACTGAAGCTTTCTTT. Encoded protein: CASSLSRGGMNTEAFF. This chain uses TRBV27 with TRBJ1-1; possibly TRBD1 for D (6 bases). Germline V gives CDR1 MNHEY, CDR2 SMNVEV (reference sequence). V gave up 0 bases and J gave up 0 bases, with 11 bases separating them. This CDR3 contains 16 residues.

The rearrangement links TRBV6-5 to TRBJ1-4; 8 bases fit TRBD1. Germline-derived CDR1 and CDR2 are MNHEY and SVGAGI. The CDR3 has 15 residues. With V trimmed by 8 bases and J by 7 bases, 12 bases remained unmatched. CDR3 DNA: TGTGCCAGCTTCGACAGGGGATCGGTCGGTGAAAAACTGTTTTTT. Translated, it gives CASFDRGSVGEKLFF.

CDR3 region: CASSRRTGLQETQYF. The CDR3 bases are TGTGCCAGCAGTCGTAGGACGGGGCTCCAAGAGACCCAGTACTTC. V usage is TRBV5-6 and J usage is TRBJ2-5; D tentatively reads TRBD1 or TRBD2 (5 bases each). CDR1 SGHDT and CDR2 YYEEEE come from the germline V gene. With 5 bases removed from V and 1 base from J, the gap between germline ends came to 15 bases. The length of the CDR3 is 15 residues.

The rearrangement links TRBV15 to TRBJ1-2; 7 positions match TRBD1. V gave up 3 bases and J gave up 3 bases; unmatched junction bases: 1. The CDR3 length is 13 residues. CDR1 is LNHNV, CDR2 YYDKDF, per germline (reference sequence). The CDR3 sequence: CATSSTGDYGYTF. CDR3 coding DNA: TGTGCCACCAGCAGTACAGGGGACTATGGCTACACCTTC.

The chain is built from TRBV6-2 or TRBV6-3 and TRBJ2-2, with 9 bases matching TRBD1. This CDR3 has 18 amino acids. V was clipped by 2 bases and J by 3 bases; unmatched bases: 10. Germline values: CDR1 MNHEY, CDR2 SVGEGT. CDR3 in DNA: TGTGCCAGCAGTTACCCGACCGGGACAGGGATGCACACCGGGGAGCTGTTTTTT. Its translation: CASSYPTGTGMHTGELFF.

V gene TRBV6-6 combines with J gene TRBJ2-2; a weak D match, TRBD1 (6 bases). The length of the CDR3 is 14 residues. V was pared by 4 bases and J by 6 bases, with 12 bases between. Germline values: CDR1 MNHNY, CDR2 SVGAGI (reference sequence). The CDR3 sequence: CASSSVRGAGELFF. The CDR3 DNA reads TGTGCCAGCAGTTCGGTCAGGGGTGCCGGGGAGCTGTTTTTT.

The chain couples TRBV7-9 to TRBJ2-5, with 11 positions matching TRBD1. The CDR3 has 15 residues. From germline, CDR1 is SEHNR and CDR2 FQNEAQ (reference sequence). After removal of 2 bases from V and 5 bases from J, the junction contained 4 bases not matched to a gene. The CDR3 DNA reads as TGTGCCAGCAGCTTAAGGACAGGGGGCGAGGAGACCCAGTACTTC. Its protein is CASSLRTGGEETQYF.

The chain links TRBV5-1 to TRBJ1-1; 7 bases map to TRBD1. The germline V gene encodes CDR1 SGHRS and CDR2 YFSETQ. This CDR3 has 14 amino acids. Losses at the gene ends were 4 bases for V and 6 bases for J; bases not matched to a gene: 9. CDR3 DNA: TGCGCCAGCAGCCCAGAAGGGGGCAACGCTGAAGCTTTCTTT. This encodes CASSPEGGNAEAFF.

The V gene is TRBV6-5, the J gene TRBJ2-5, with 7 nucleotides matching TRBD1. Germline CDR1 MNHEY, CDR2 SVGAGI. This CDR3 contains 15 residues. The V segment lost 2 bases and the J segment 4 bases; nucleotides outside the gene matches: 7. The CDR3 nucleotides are TGTGCCAGCAGTTACCATAAGAACAGGGGAGAGACCCAGTACTTC. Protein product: CASSYHKNRGETQYF.

The CDR3 DNA reads TGTGCCAGCCAAGGTGGACTACAAGAGACCCAGTACTTC. Protein: CASQGGLQETQYF. The chain joins TRBV2 to TRBJ2-5; tentative D call: TRBD2 (6 bases). The CDR3 has 13 residues. CDR1 and CDR2 (germline): SNHLY, FYNNEI. Trimming took off 8 bases at V and 2 bases at J, with 12 bases between the two ends.